This T cell receptor beta chain was documented in a study of blood T cells in healthy people across ages (dated by TCRdb to the mid-2010s). About the investigation overall: In model experiments, template switching captured roughly one uniquely barcoded TCR beta cDNA molecule for every two T cells. Using deep sequencing normalized with unique cDNA molecular identifiers, the study measured how TCR beta repertoire diversity changes with age. The donors were split into four age groups: young (average about 15 years), middle-aged (over 35), aged (about 56) and long-lived (over 80). To avoid experimental bias, donors of different ages were spread randomly across the sequencing lanes. The study analyzed two additional independent replicas of 1 million unique cDNA reads from the same blood draw for two donors, one aged 18 to 30 and one aged 80 or older.

What the work shows at the level of the full study, not this receptor alone: Because the CMV infection status of the donors was unknown, age-related changes in expanded clonotypes may potentially have been confounded. There was a strong correlation between observed TCR beta diversity and the percentage of naive T cells measured by flow cytometry. Compared with the aged group, the long-lived group had more naive CD4+ T cells, fewer expanded clones and increased TCR diversity, a pattern suggesting age selection. Estimates of total diversity based on one million sequenced T cells were considered lower bounds and underestimates. Since profiling was done on bulk unsorted PBMCs, naive and antigen-experienced compartments could not be conclusively compared. As age increased, observed TCR beta diversity per million T cells dropped in a roughly linear way, and a significant reduction was already evident by age 40.

The library came from 5' RACE. The listed sequencing device is Illumina HiSeq 2500. The second PCR ran for about 7 to 11 cycles and used a J-beta primer mix along with a sample-barcoded 5' primer. A template-switch 5' adaptor carrying 12 random nucleotides introduced a unique molecular identifier onto each TCR beta cDNA molecule. At least 2.5 million CDR3-containing paired-end reads were obtained from each sample. First-strand cDNA synthesis was performed from all RNA using the Mint cDNA synthesis kit, with priming by a TRBC-specific oligonucleotide. All cDNA was treated with uracil-DNA glycosylase and then went through a first 18-cycle PCR with the universal primers M1SS and BC2_uni_R. As for how the authors treated the data: Normalization of each sample was performed by random selection of 1 million high-quality reads, each carrying a distinct molecular identifier. Instead of being binned into consensus sequences, reads with shared molecular identifiers were discarded. MiTCR, run with a Q25 quality threshold and the strictest error-elimination algorithm, handled CDR3 identification, clonotype clustering and error correction. A nonparametric unseen species model with Euler transformation was used to estimate lower-bound total TCR beta diversity. The public reads were quality trimmed at Q25 with fastp and then assembled into clones with MiXCR by TCRdb, keeping productive beta chains. Merged by CDR3 protein, the rows form single entries marked with the most common genes and DNA. These V and J calls rely on TCRdb rather than the paper's analysis. For this sample there are hundreds of thousands of distinct CDR3 sequences; 22% appear just once. The top ten hold around a fifth of the sample.

The germline ends are 7 bases apart after V is trimmed by 1 base and J by 0 bases. The germline V gene gives CDR1 as SGHTA and CDR2 as FQGNSA. Counted from cysteine to phenylalanine, this CDR3 has 15 amino acids. Of all the DNA, just the CDR3 is kept, 45 bases in frame from base 1. This clonotype was seen a handful of times. The antigen it recognizes is unknown. No qualities accompany the bases; no much larger clone lies one base away. Systemically healthy Caucasian individuals from Russia, approximately 39 in total and aged roughly 6 to 95 years, were included as donors. Each donor gave ten milliliters of peripheral blood, drawn into EDTA-treated Vacutainer tubes. Ficoll-Paque density-gradient centrifugation was used to isolate PBMCs, with at least 7 million per sample. Trizol reagent was used to extract total RNA from the PBMCs, yielding at least 5.5 micrograms per sample. For every donor, an aliquot of PBMCs went through flow cytometry to measure the percentages of naive CD45RAhigh/CD27high T cells.

This chain joins TRBV7-2 to TRBJ1-3; the D gene is not confidently resolved. The TCR was taken from a man aged 70-80 years in good health. Sequenced: blood. The nucleotide sequence reads as follows: TGTGCCAGCAGCTTAGACGCCCACTCTGGAAACACCATATATTTT. Its translation is CASSLDAHSGNTIYF. The entire variable domain, with the stretches around the CDR3 drawn from the reference TRBV7-2 and TRBJ1-3 proteins, is GAGVSQSPSNKVTEKGKDVELRCDPISGHTALYWYRQSLGQGLEFLIYFQGNSAPDKSGLPSDRFSAERTGGSVSTLTIQRTQQEDSAVYLCASSLDAHSGNTIYFGEGSWLTVV.